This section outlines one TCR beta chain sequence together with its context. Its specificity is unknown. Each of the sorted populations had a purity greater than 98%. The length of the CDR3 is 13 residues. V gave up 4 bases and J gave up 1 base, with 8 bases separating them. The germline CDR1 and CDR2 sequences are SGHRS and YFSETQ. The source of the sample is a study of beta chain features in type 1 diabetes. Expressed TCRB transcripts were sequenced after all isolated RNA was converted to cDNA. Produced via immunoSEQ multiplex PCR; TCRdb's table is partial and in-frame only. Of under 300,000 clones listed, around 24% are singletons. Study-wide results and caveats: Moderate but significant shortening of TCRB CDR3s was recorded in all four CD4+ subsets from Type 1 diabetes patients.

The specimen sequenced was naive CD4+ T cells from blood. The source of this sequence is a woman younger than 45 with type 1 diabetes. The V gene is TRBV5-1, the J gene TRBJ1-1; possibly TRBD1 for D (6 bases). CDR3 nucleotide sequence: TGCGCCAGCAGCGTGGGACAGAACACTGAAGCTTTCTTT. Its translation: CASSVGQNTEAFF.